The text below deals with one TCR beta chain. As yet, its antigen is unknown. This sample stems from a study of beta chain features in type 1 diabetes. Points from the study as a whole: VDJ junctions from patients with type 1 diabetes contained fewer insertions and more deletions. Significant though moderate, a shortening of TCRB CDR3s appeared in all four CD4+ subsets of Type 1 diabetes patients.

Deletions cut 3 bases from V and 0 bases from J, with 8 bases between. Germline V gives CDR1 GTSNPN, CDR2 SVGIG (reference sequence). CDR3 length: 14 amino acids. TCRB transcripts that were expressed got sequenced, as all of the isolated RNA had been reverse transcribed. Repertoires were generated with immunoSEQ multiplex PCR, while TCRdb's copy carries only in-frame clones and drops some. The sample yields over 150,000 clones, roughly 8.1% seen once. The chain employs TRBV30 and TRBJ1-4; D gene unclear. This receptor was obtained from a man aged 18 to 35 in good health. Sequencing was carried out using central memory CD4+ T cells from blood. Here the CDR3 reads CAWSPGSTNEKLFF. The CDR3 DNA sequence: TGTGCCTGGAGCCCGGGGTCAACTAATGAAAAACTGTTTTTT.